This is a list of T cell receptor beta chains from one sample in a study of blood T cell repertoires in COVID-19. Libraries were prepared by immunoSEQ multiplex PCR; TCRdb keeps only in-frame clonotypes and omits some of them. This repertoire shows fewer than 8,500 clones, approximately 90% found once; its top ten account for around 9.3%. Sequenced: peripheral blood. All receptors derive from a man aged 65-85 years with active COVID-19. The CDR3 runs from the conserved cysteine through the conserved F or W. The order of the fields is J gene, D gene, V gene, clone size, CDR3 DNA, CDR3 protein. The D gene is left open where the match is weak. Some rows mark clone size as missing; the rest say once, few, many or name a class of expanded clone.

>TRBJ1-4|TRBD1|TRBV7-9|once
TGTGCCAGCAGCGTCGGGACAGCAACTAATGAAAAACTGTTTTTT
CASSVGTATNEKLFF
>TRBJ2-6|-|TRBV7-8|-
TGTGCCAGCAGTAGGCAGGCCCCCTCTGGGGCCAACGTCCTGACTTTC
CASSRQAPSGANVLTF
>TRBJ2-1|-|TRBV7-7|once
TGTGCTAGCAGCCGGGAATGGCCCAGTGAGCAGTTCTTC
CASSREWPSEQFF
>TRBJ1-1|TRBD1|TRBV3-1/TRBV3-2|-
TGTGCCAGCAGCCAAGAGGGACAGGGGGCGCGAACTGAAGCTTTCTTT
CASSQEGQGARTEAFF
>TRBJ1-2|-|TRBV2|-
TGTGCCAGCAGTGAGGGCAGGGTTAATGGCTACACCTTC
CASSEGRVNGYTF
>TRBJ1-5|-|TRBV5-8|-
TGTGCCAGCAGCTTGCTTCAGCCCCAGCATTTT
CASSLLQPQHF
>TRBJ1-1|-|TRBV6-5|once
TGTGCCAGCAGGACAGCCAAGAACACTGAAGCTTTCTTT
CASRTAKNTEAFF
>TRBJ1-5|-|TRBV12-3/TRBV12-4|-
TGTGCCAGCAGGGAGAGCAATCAGCCCCAGCATTTT
CASRESNQPQHF
>TRBJ2-2|-|TRBV7-3|-
TGTGCCAGCAGCTCCCAGTCGAACACCGGGGAGCTGTTTTTT
CASSSQSNTGELFF
>TRBJ1-1|-|TRBV5-1|-
TGCGCCAGCAGCTTGCTCGGGATGAACACTGAAGCTTTCTTT
CASSLLGMNTEAFF
>TRBJ1-5|-|TRBV19|few
TGTGCCAGCGAGGCCCCCGGCTTAGGCAATCAGCCCCAGCATTTT
CASEAPGLGNQPQHF
>TRBJ2-3|TRBD1|TRBV20-1|-
TGCAGTGCTAGTGGGACAGGGGTCCCAGATACGCAGTATTTT
CSASGTGVPDTQYF
>TRBJ1-1|-|TRBV21-1|-
TGTGCCAGCAACTCGGCGACAGGGACCACTGAAGCTTTCTTT
CASNSATGTTEAFF
>TRBJ2-7|TRBD1|TRBV6-2/TRBV6-3|-
TGTGCCAGCAGTACGACAGGGCTCGAGCAGTACTTC
CASSTTGLEQYF
>TRBJ2-1|-|TRBV23-1|-
TGCGCCAGCAGTAGCCCGGACAGCAAGTACAATGAGCAGTTCTTC
CASSSPDSKYNEQFF
>TRBJ2-6|TRBD1|TRBV13|-
TGTGCCAGCACCGGGACAGGGGGCGTTAGTGGGGCCAACGTCCTGACTTTC
CASTGTGGVSGANVLTF
>TRBJ2-4|-|TRBV5-1|-
TGCGCCAGCAGCTCCGCCGGGGGGCCCGTAAAAAACATTCAGTACTTC
CASSSAGGPVKNIQYF
>TRBJ1-1|-|TRBV3-1/TRBV3-2|-
TGTGCCAGCAGCCAAGATTGGGGGCTCAGGAACACTGAAGCTTTCTTT
CASSQDWGLRNTEAFF
>TRBJ1-1|-|TRBV2|-
TGTGCCAGCACCGAGGTGGCTTACACTGAAGCTTTCTTT
CASTEVAYTEAFF
>TRBJ1-2|TRBD1|TRBV5-1|-
TGCGCCAGCAGCCCGCTGAAAGGGGGCAGCTATGGCTACACCTTC
CASSPLKGGSYGYTF
>TRBJ2-3|TRBD2|TRBV29-1|-
TGCAGCGTCCGTCCTAGCGGGGGCACAGATACGCAGTATTTT
CSVRPSGGTDTQYF
>TRBJ2-4|TRBD1|TRBV5-6|-
TGTGCCAGCAGCTTATGGACAGGGTTTACCAAAAACATTCAGTACTTC
CASSLWTGFTKNIQYF
>TRBJ1-1|-|TRBV5-6|once
TGTGCCAGCAGCCCCAGAGCGGGAACTGAAGCTTTCTTT
CASSPRAGTEAFF
>TRBJ1-5|TRBD1|TRBV6-1|-
TGTGCCAGCAGTGGGAGGACAGGGCCATCGAGCAATCAGCCCCAGCATTTT
CASSGRTGPSSNQPQHF
>TRBJ1-5|TRBD1|TRBV2|-
TGTGCCAGCAGGACAGGGTCCTATAGCAATCAGCCCCAGCATTTT
CASRTGSYSNQPQHF
>TRBJ2-2|-|TRBV3-1/TRBV3-2|once
TGTGCCAGCAGACACACCAGGGAAACCGGGGAGCTGTTTTTT
CASRHTRETGELFF
>TRBJ2-5|TRBD2|TRBV9|-
TGTGCCAGCAGCGTAGGGTTGGGAGGGGAGACCCAGTACTTC
CASSVGLGGETQYF
>TRBJ2-2|-|TRBV29-1|-
TGCAGCAGCTCAGGGGCGAACACCGGGGAGCTGTTTTTT
CSSSGANTGELFF
>TRBJ2-1|TRBD2|TRBV7-9|-
TGTGCCAGCAGCTTAGCTAGCGGGGGGTTCCCCTACAATGAGCAGTTCTTC
CASSLASGGFPYNEQFF
>TRBJ2-3|TRBD2|TRBV19|once
TGTGCCAGTAGTATGTACACCGCGGGGGACACAGATACGCAGTATTTT
CASSMYTAGDTDTQYF
>TRBJ1-5|-|TRBV10-3|-
TGTGCCATCAGTGAACCGGGTCAGCCCCAGCATTTT
CAISEPGQPQHF
>TRBJ1-5|-|TRBV6-6|-
TGTGCCAGCAGTCCCAACACAGATAGCAATCAGCCCCAGCATTTT
CASSPNTDSNQPQHF
>TRBJ1-6|-|TRBV6-5|-
TGTGCCACAGGGTCCAACTATAATTCACCCCTCCACTTT
CATGSNYNSPLHF
>TRBJ1-1|TRBD1|TRBV28|-
TGTGCCAGCAGTTTGGGACAGGGCGCTGAAGCTTTCTTT
CASSLGQGAEAFF
>TRBJ1-3|TRBD1|TRBV7-8|few
TGTGCCAGCAGCTCTAGCCAGACAGGGGGCGGAAACACCATATATTTT
CASSSSQTGGGNTIYF
>TRBJ2-2|TRBD1|TRBV4-1|-
TGCGCCAGCAGCCACCCCCAGGTGGGGACAGGGGGCAGAACCGGGGAGCTGTTTTTT
CASSHPQVGTGGRTGELFF
>TRBJ2-7|TRBD2|TRBV7-2|once
TGTGCCAGCAGCTTATCTAGCGGGTGGTACGAGCAGTACTTC
CASSLSSGWYEQYF
>TRBJ2-3|-|TRBV4-3|-
TGCGCCAGCGGGGGGCACCGAGGGGGCCCGCAGTATTTT
CASGGHRGGPQYF
>TRBJ1-1|TRBD1|TRBV25-1|once
TGTGCCAGCAGTGGGACAGGGAAGACTGAAGCTTTCTTT
CASSGTGKTEAFF
>TRBJ1-2|TRBD1|TRBV7-6|-
TGTGCCAGCAGCTTAGTAGCAGGGGACAGGGTGAATGGCTACACCTTC
CASSLVAGDRVNGYTF
>TRBJ2-1|TRBD2|TRBV5-5|-
TGTGCCAGCAGACCCGGGACTAGGGGGGCCGATGAGCAGTTCTTC
CASRPGTRGADEQFF
>TRBJ2-7|-|TRBV6-4|-
TGTGCCAGCAGTGACTCAGGACTCCTCTACGAGCAGTACTTC
CASSDSGLLYEQYF
>TRBJ1-2|-|TRBV6-5|-
TGTGCCACCAGGGGCAGGGGAGAAGGAGGCTACACCTTC
CATRGRGEGGYTF
>TRBJ2-7|TRBD1|TRBV5-1|once
TGCGCCAGCTCTTTAGGGACAGGAACCTACGAGCAGTACTTC
CASSLGTGTYEQYF
>TRBJ1-5|-|TRBV12-3/TRBV12-4|-
TGTGCCAGCAGTTCCGAGGGGAGGCAGCCCCAGCATTTT
CASSSEGRQPQHF
>TRBJ1-5|TRBD1|TRBV18|-
TGTGCCAGCTCGCAGTTATCAGGGGGCGAACAGCCCCAGCATTTT
CASSQLSGGEQPQHF
>TRBJ1-1|TRBD1|TRBV11-2|-
TGTGCCAGCAGTTTTACAGGGGCGGCTGAAGCTTTCTTT
CASSFTGAAEAFF
>TRBJ2-1|-|TRBV6-4|-
TGTGCCAGCAGTGACCCTAACAATGAGCAGTTCTTC
CASSDPNNEQFF
>TRBJ2-1|TRBD1|TRBV6-2/TRBV6-3|-
TGTGCCAGCAGCCAAATCTCCGGGACAGGGTCTTATGAGCAGTTCTTC
CASSQISGTGSYEQFF
>TRBJ2-3|-|TRBV20-1|-
TGCAGTGCTAGCTTCAGAGATACGCAGTATTTT
CSASFRDTQYF
>TRBJ2-3|-|TRBV27|-
TGTGCCAGCAGTTTAAATAGCGGCACAGATACGCAGTATTTT
CASSLNSGTDTQYF
>TRBJ2-7|-|TRBV28|-
TGTGCCAGCCTTGGGGGCCCCGGCGAGCAGTACTTC
CASLGGPGEQYF
>TRBJ2-1|TRBD2|TRBV7-2|-
TGTGCCAGCAGCCCCTTCGGGGGGGCCTCCTACAATGAGCAGTTCTTC
CASSPFGGASYNEQFF